Reported below is one TCR beta chain. An end of the junction differs from the germline gene, which may be a read error. These data are taken from a study of Ad26.COV2.S vaccination and SARS-CoV-2 variants. Study information: In the COV1001 trial, the donor was in the Ad26.COV2.S arm.

This table comes from immunoSEQ multiplex PCR, and its TCRdb copy is limited to in-frame clones, with some not included. Among approximately 300,000 clones listed, approximately 80% were seen once. Per the germline V gene, CDR1 is LGHDT and CDR2 is YNNKEL (reference sequence). The CDR3 has 14 amino acids. Specified treatment: about 20 received Ad26.COV2.S at low or high dose, single or two shots; a few received placebo; per-sample allocation not given. The samples date from day 63 after the first vaccine or placebo injection. This clonotype originated in a person aged 18-60 years who received the Ad26.COV2.S COVID-19 vaccine or a placebo. The chain is built from TRBV3-1 (or the pseudogene TRBV3-2) and TRBJ2-4; D is possibly TRBD2 (7 bases). The material sequenced was peripheral blood, taken in a trial of Ad26.COV2.S vaccine versus placebo. CDR3 DNA: TGTGCCAGCAGGCAAGGGGGGGCCTTAAACATTCAGTACTTC. The encoded protein is CASRQGGALNIQYF.